Sequencing of this T cell receptor beta chain was carried out in a study of STAT5B mutations in CD4+ large granular lymphocyte leukemia. Controls came from buffy coats of healthy blood donors. Turning to this clone: As yet, its antigen is unknown.

The survey-level immunoSEQ assay was used. Sequencing was performed with immunoSEQ multiplex PCR; in TCRdb, only in-frame clones are kept and a portion is missing. In the table there are 25,000 to 30,000 clones, 60% to 85% of which are singletons. General study results and limits: Patient CD4-sorted repertoires looked more clonal than healthy CD4+ repertoires, even without putative leukemic clones. 8/27 top patient clones versus 2/35 control clones were TRBV06-family.

CDR1 and CDR2 from the germline V gene are MNHEY and SMNVEV (reference sequence). The V end was cut by 8 bases, the J end by 2 bases, with 16 bases between. CDR3 length: 15 residues. The chain recombines TRBV27 with TRBJ1-5, with a weak D call TRBD1 (5 bases). What was sequenced was CD4+ T cells from blood buffy coats. The TCR originated in a human donor in good health. The CDR3 DNA sequence: TGTGCCAGCGGCCCCGGGGCAGTACGCAATCAGCCCCAGCATTTT. It is translated as CASGPGAVRNQPQHF.